Detailed here is one TCR beta chain. No antigen is known for it. The PCR had 60 Vbeta and 13 Jbeta primers. The assay was immunoSEQ multiplex PCR, and TCRdb's table has in-frame clones only and misses some. The sample includes under 150,000 clones, about 76% seen only once; the top ten take about 3.9%. Germline CDR1 MNHNS, CDR2 SASEGT. The CDR3 is 14 amino acids. The V end was cut by 11 bases, the J end by 2 bases, with 16 bases between. This entry comes from a study of cytomegalovirus exposure and HLA in healthy donors. Points from the study as a whole: Later analysis placed DRB1 highest and HLA-C lowest in TCR association rates, which differed by HLA locus. According to the study, about 180 TCR beta chains were cytomegalovirus-associated.

This clonotype was obtained from a woman aged 25 to 39 in good health and CMV-seronegative. The specimen was PBMCs. This chain connects TRBV6-1 to TRBJ1-5, with D possibly matching TRBD1 (6 bases). Here the CDR3 DNA reads TGTGCCCTGGGGCCGGGACACCGCAATCAGCCCCAGCATTTT. It translates to CALGPGHRNQPQHF.